This entry lists 9 T cell receptor beta chains sequenced from one sample in a study of blood T cell repertoires in COVID-19. TCRdb keeps only in-frame clones here, not all; method: immunoSEQ multiplex PCR. The sample yields some 120,000 clones, 70% to 75% seen once. The material sequenced was peripheral blood. The receptors derive from a man aged 55 to 70 with acute or convalescent COVID-19.

J is TRBJ1-1 and V is TRBV10-3; D may be TRBD1 (5 bases). The CDR3 sequence is 13 residues long. Deletions cut 11 bases from V and 2 bases from J, with 15 bases between. The germline V gene has CDR1 ENHRY and CDR2 SYGVKD. The CDR3 coding sequence is TGTGCCCGCTCGGCGGGGGAAAACACTGAAGCTTTCTTT. It encodes CARSAGENTEAFF.

This chain joins TRBV5-1 and TRBJ2-7; D not certain. V gave up 4 bases and J gave up 4 bases, with 3 bases separating them. CDR1 is SGHRS, CDR2 YFSETQ, per germline. The CDR3 loop spans 10 amino acids. The CDR3 spells CASSHYEQYF. In nucleotides, the CDR3 is TGCGCCAGCAGCCATTACGAGCAGTACTTC.

The genes are TRBV9 and TRBJ2-1; 10 positions match TRBD2. The CDR3 contains 16 residues. CDR1 is SGDLS and CDR2 is YYNGEE in the germline V gene. Germline trimming cut 3 bases from V and 4 bases from J; bases unmatched to any gene: 7. CDR3 sequence: CASSAGIAGGYNEQFF. The DNA for the CDR3 is TGTGCCAGCAGCGCCGGAATAGCGGGAGGTTACAATGAGCAGTTCTTC.

The CDR3, as DNA: TGTGCCAGCAGTGAAGCGGAGGTGTATGAGCAGTTCTTC. Its protein is CASSEAEVYEQFF. V usage is TRBV2 and J usage is TRBJ2-1; perhaps TRBD2 as D (5 bases). Germline V lookup: CDR1 SNHLY, CDR2 FYNNEI. The V and J ends lost 0 bases and 8 bases respectively, with 8 bases between them. The CDR3 is 13 amino acids.

About this clone: This specimen includes other DNA sequences encoding the same CDR3. V gene TRBV5-5 combines with J gene TRBJ2-7; maybe TRBD1 (6 bases). The germline V gene has CDR1 SGHKS and CDR2 YYEKEE (reference sequence). This CDR3 has 15 residues. V lost 0 bases and J 2 bases, leaving 12 bases between the germline ends. The CDR3 here is CASSLGPGDTYEQYF. The DNA of the CDR3 is TGTGCCAGCAGCTTGGGGCCAGGGGACACCTACGAGCAGTACTTC.

The gene calls are TRBV5-6 and TRBJ2-2, with TRBD2 identical over 12 bases. The CDR3 covers 19 residues. Germline CDR1 SGHDT, CDR2 YYEEEE. Trimming cost V 0 bases and J 2 bases; bases outside gene matches: 8. The CDR3 loop reads CASSLAKLAGGLNTGELFF. CDR3 sequence (DNA): TGTGCCAGCAGCTTGGCCAAACTAGCGGGGGGCTTAAACACCGGGGAGCTGTTTTTT.

The rearrangement uses TRBV19 and TRBJ1-2; a possible D gene is TRBD1 (6 bases). CDR3 length: 16 amino acids. V lost 8 bases to trimming and J lost 4 bases, with 23 bases between them. Germline-derived CDR1 and CDR2 are LNHDA and SQIVND (reference sequence). CDR3 region: CASEPTDSRLSYGYTF. CDR3 in DNA: TGTGCCAGTGAACCTACGGACAGCCGACTGAGCTATGGCTACACCTTC.

The chain joins TRBV2 to TRBJ2-5; possibly TRBD2 for D (6 bases). Trimming shortened V by 2 bases and J by 3 bases, and 10 bases separated the two germline ends. The CDR3 extends over 14 amino acids. The V gene's germline CDR1 is SNHLY and CDR2 FYNNEI. The CDR3 bases are TGTGCCAGCAGTGAACGACTAGAAAAAGAGACCCAGTACTTC. It specifies CASSERLEKETQYF.

This clone was counted only a few times. This chain connects TRBV27 to TRBJ1-5; 9 nucleotides align to TRBD1. Trimming removed 2 bases from V and 4 bases from J; junction bases left unmatched: 6. The germline V gene encodes CDR1 MNHEY and CDR2 SMNVEV (reference sequence). CDR3 length: 16 residues. CDR3 coding DNA: TGTGCCAGCAGTTTAACCGGGACAGGGCGTAATCAGCCCCAGCATTTT. It translates to CASSLTGTGRNQPQHF.